A selection of T cell receptor beta chains follows, all from one sample in a study of long-term antiretroviral therapy in people with HIV. Sequencing was performed with immunoSEQ multiplex PCR; in TCRdb, only in-frame clones are kept and a portion is missing. The sample lists 25,000 to 30,000 clones, less than 90% occurring once. The sequencing here drew on unsorted PBMCs, taken 0.4 years after starting antiretroviral therapy. Every receptor here comes from a young man with HIV. Each CDR3 is given with its conserved first and last residue. A D gene is named only where the DNA matches it firmly. Clone size appears in some rows only: once, few, many, or a class for an expanded clone.

D gene	J gene	V gene	clone size	CDR3 protein	CDR3 DNA
.	TRBJ2-1	TRBV27	.	CASRVDLSFSSYNEQFF	TGTGCCAGCAGGGTCGATCTCAGCTTTTCCTCCTACAATGAGCAGTTCTTC
.	TRBJ1-1	TRBV4-1	.	CASSQVARGNTEAFF	TGCGCCAGCAGCCAAGTGGCCAGGGGGAACACTGAAGCTTTCTTT
.	TRBJ1-1	TRBV15	.	CATSREGGPRDTEAFF	TGTGCCACCAGCAGAGAAGGAGGACCTCGGGACACTGAAGCTTTCTTT
TRBD2	TRBJ2-3	TRBV7-2	.	CASSSTSGNADTQYF	TGTGCCAGCAGCTCGACTAGCGGGAACGCAGATACGCAGTATTTT
.	TRBJ1-1	TRBV28	.	CASSIRQMNTEAFF	TGTGCCAGCAGTATTAGACAGATGAACACTGAAGCTTTCTTT
.	TRBJ2-7	TRBV10-3	.	CAISPRGPEYEQYF	TGTGCCATCAGTCCTCGGGGACCTGAATACGAGCAGTACTTC
TRBD2	TRBJ2-1	TRBV27	once	CAAAASGTYNEQFF	TGTGCCGCAGCAGCCAGCGGGACCTACAATGAGCAGTTCTTC
TRBD2	TRBJ2-7	TRBV4-1	.	CASSQGSGINRYEQYF	TGCGCCAGCAGCCAGGGGAGCGGGATAAATAGATACGAGCAGTACTTC
TRBD2	TRBJ2-5	TRBV9	.	CASSVSGAQETQYF	TGTGCCAGCAGCGTTAGCGGGGCCCAAGAGACCCAGTACTTC
.	TRBJ2-5	TRBV6-5	.	CASSYSPGGQETQYF	TGTGCCAGCAGTTACTCCCCCGGCGGGCAGGAGACCCAGTACTTC
.	TRBJ1-2	TRBV29-1	.	CSAQPLHGYTF	TGCAGCGCGCAACCTCTTCATGGCTACACCTTC
.	TRBJ2-7	TRBV5-8	few	CASSPGLEGDEQYF	TGTGCCAGCAGCCCGGGGCTCGAGGGGGACGAGCAGTACTTC
TRBD1	TRBJ2-7	TRBV5-6	.	CASSTTGVGYEQYF	TGTGCCAGCAGCACGACAGGGGTTGGCTACGAGCAGTACTTC
.	TRBJ1-2	TRBV6-1	few	CASRGGNYGYTF	TGTGCCAGCCGCGGGGGTAACTATGGCTACACCTTC
.	TRBJ1-2	TRBV18	.	CASSPLGQSYGYTF	TGTGCCAGCTCACCACTTGGACAAAGTTATGGCTACACCTTC
TRBD1	TRBJ2-7	TRBV29-1	.	CSVEDPGQGIIGEYEQYF	TGCAGCGTTGAAGATCCGGGACAGGGAATAATTGGTGAATACGAGCAGTACTTC
.	TRBJ2-3	TRBV6-4	.	CASSDTLEGADTQYF	TGTGCCAGCAGTGACACCCTTGAGGGGGCAGATACGCAGTATTTT
TRBD1	TRBJ2-5	TRBV7-9	.	CASSFNRGETQYF	TGTGCCAGCAGCTTTAACAGGGGCGAGACCCAGTACTTC
.	TRBJ2-7	TRBV5-6	.	CASSLGPGQGGNYEQYF	TGTGCCAGCAGCTTGGGCCCCGGCCAGGGGGGAAACTACGAGCAGTACTTC
.	TRBJ2-7	TRBV5-1	.	CASSLVVGSEQYF	TGCGCCAGCAGCTTGGTCGTAGGTAGCGAGCAGTACTTC
.	TRBJ1-1	TRBV21-1	once	CAASVDRDEAFF	TGTGCCGCATCGGTGGACAGGGACGAAGCTTTCTTT
TRBD2	TRBJ2-1	TRBV25-1	.	CASSELAGELGLDNEQFF	TGTGCCAGCAGTGAATTAGCGGGTGAACTAGGCCTTGACAATGAGCAGTTCTTC
.	TRBJ1-2	TRBV27	.	CASSSIGGAQNYGYTF	TGTGCCAGCAGTTCCATAGGGGGGGCCCAGAACTATGGCTACACCTTC
.	TRBJ2-7	TRBV15	.	CATSRAAGPYEQYF	TGTGCCACCAGCAGAGCGGCGGGGCCTTACGAGCAGTACTTC
TRBD2	TRBJ2-7	TRBV19	few	CASSIETSGIRTSYEQYF	TGTGCCAGTAGTATAGAGACTAGCGGGATACGTACCTCCTACGAGCAGTACTTC
.	TRBJ1-4	TRBV5-1	.	CASSIKRDIGEKLFF	TGCGCCAGCAGCATCAAGCGGGACATAGGGGAAAAACTGTTTTTT
.	TRBJ2-7	TRBV5-1	.	CASSLRGITYEQYF	TGCGCCAGCAGCTTACGCGGGATCACCTACGAGCAGTACTTC
.	TRBJ1-5	TRBV27	.	CASSLSRNQPQHF	TGTGCCAGCAGTTTAAGTAGGAATCAGCCCCAGCATTTT
.	TRBJ1-4	TRBV19	.	CASSADSLNEKLFF	TGTGCCAGTAGCGCGGACAGCCTTAATGAAAAACTGTTTTTT
.	TRBJ2-3	TRBV13	.	CASSLRPTDTQYF	TGTGCCAGCAGCTTACGACCCACAGATACGCAGTATTTT
.	TRBJ2-7	TRBV11-2	.	CASSPREPYEQYF	TGTGCCAGCAGCCCAAGAGAGCCGTACGAGCAGTACTTC
.	TRBJ1-5	TRBV5-4	.	CASSLKGNQPQHF	TGTGCCAGCAGCTTGAAGGGAAATCAGCCCCAGCATTTT
.	TRBJ1-5	TRBV28	.	CASRPRRAGTYSNQPQHF	TGTGCCAGCAGACCCCGTAGGGCCGGGACATATAGCAATCAGCCCCAGCATTTT
TRBD2	TRBJ2-1	TRBV27	.	CASSLLTIVGRGGTEQFF	TGTGCCAGCAGTTTGTTAACAATAGTGGGGCGGGGGGGCACTGAGCAGTTCTTC
.	TRBJ1-2	TRBV28	.	CASSLLGGYTF	TGTGCCAGCAGTCTCCTAGGGGGCTACACCTTC
TRBD1	TRBJ2-7	TRBV6-5	.	CASSRGTGAAYEQYF	TGTGCCAGCAGCCGGGGCACAGGGGCGGCCTACGAGCAGTACTTC
.	TRBJ1-2	TRBV19	.	CASKNGNYGYTF	TGTGCCAGTAAAAACGGGAACTATGGCTACACCTTC
TRBD2	TRBJ2-1	TRBV5-1	.	CASSLGLADNEQFF	TGCGCCAGCAGCTTGGGACTAGCGGACAATGAGCAGTTCTTC
.	TRBJ2-7	TRBV2	.	CASKLEPSSYEQYF	TGTGCCAGCAAGCTTGAACCGAGCTCCTACGAGCAGTACTTC
TRBD2	TRBJ2-1	TRBV19	once	CASSLTSGGYEQFF	TGTGCCAGTAGTTTGACTAGCGGGGGATATGAGCAGTTCTTC
.	TRBJ2-1	TRBV19	.	CASSKDSYPNNEQFF	TGTGCCAGTAGTAAGGACTCATACCCCAACAATGAGCAGTTCTTC
TRBD2	TRBJ2-7	TRBV27	few	CASSGAGAPYEQYF	TGTGCCAGCAGTGGAGCGGGAGCCCCCTACGAGCAGTACTTC
.	TRBJ2-7	TRBV10-3	.	CAISEVVADSYEQYF	TGTGCCATCAGTGAGGTGGTAGCGGACTCCTACGAGCAGTACTTC
.	TRBJ1-4	TRBV19	.	CASSGSTPTNEKLFF	TGTGCCAGTAGTGGATCGACTCCAACTAATGAAAAACTGTTTTTT
.	TRBJ2-5	TRBV11-2	.	CASSLKGGGETQYF	TGTGCCAGCAGCTTGAAAGGGGGTGGGGAGACCCAGTACTTC
TRBD2	TRBJ2-2	TRBV7-9	.	CASSPGGTSGGTNTGELFF	TGTGCCAGCAGCCCCGGGGGGACTAGCGGGGGAACGAACACCGGGGAGCTGTTTTTT
.	TRBJ1-2	TRBV9	once	CASNQGDPNYGYTF	TGTGCCAGCAACCAGGGAGACCCTAACTATGGCTACACCTTC
TRBD1	TRBJ1-1	TRBV6-6	.	CASREDRVWTEAFF	TGTGCCAGCAGAGAGGACAGGGTATGGACTGAAGCTTTCTTT
.	TRBJ1-1	TRBV2	.	CASVLGRAFF	TGTGCCAGCGTTCTGGGGAGAGCTTTCTTT
.	TRBJ2-3	TRBV6-6	.	CASSGQGPDTQYF	TGTGCCAGCAGTGGACAAGGGCCAGATACGCAGTATTTT
.	TRBJ1-1	TRBV6-5	.	CASSFSGGETTEAFF	TGTGCCAGCAGTTTCTCCGGGGGAGAGACCACTGAAGCTTTCTTT
.	TRBJ2-6	TRBV9	.	CASSVVGGRANVLTF	TGTGCCAGCAGCGTAGTAGGGGGTAGGGCCAACGTCCTGACTTTC
TRBD1	TRBJ1-3	TRBV4-1	.	CASSRIRTGVSGNTIYF	TGCGCCAGCAGCCGGATAAGGACAGGCGTCTCTGGAAACACCATATATTTT
.	TRBJ1-2	TRBV19	.	CASSPDNYLYGYTF	TGTGCCAGTAGTCCCGACAACTACCTCTATGGCTACACCTTC
TRBD1	TRBJ2-1	TRBV2	.	CASRAQGADNEQFF	TGTGCCAGCAGGGCACAGGGGGCGGACAATGAGCAGTTCTTC